Listed below are T cell receptor beta chains from one sample, sequenced in a study of OX40 agonist ivuxolimab in advanced cancers. Measured with immunoSEQ multiplex PCR; TCRdb has only the in-frame clones, and not every one. The sample carries 53,000 or so clones, about 88% recorded once. Sequencing used CD4+ or CD8+ T cells sorted from blood, obtained in a trial of the OX40 agonist ivuxolimab. Source of these receptors: an adult with an advanced solid tumor such as melanoma, head and neck, liver or kidney cancer. CDR3s include the opening cysteine and the closing phenylalanine or tryptophan. A D gene is named only where the DNA matches it firmly. Clone sizes are given selectively: once, few, many, or a class where the clone is expanded.

d_gene: TRBD1; v_gene: TRBV5-4; abundance: NA; j_gene: TRBJ1-2; CDR3nt: TGTGCCAGCAGCCCTGGACAGGGACCAGAAAACTATGGCTACACCTTC; CDR3aa: CASSPGQGPENYGYTF
d_gene: TRBD1; v_gene: TRBV2; abundance: NA; j_gene: TRBJ1-1; CDR3nt: TGTGCCACCAAGGGACAGGGACGGACTGAAGCTTTCTTT; CDR3aa: CATKGQGRTEAFF
d_gene: TRBD1; v_gene: TRBV19; abundance: NA; j_gene: TRBJ2-5; CDR3nt: TGTGCCAGTAGAGCCAGCGGACAGGGGGCTCGGGAGACCCAGTACTTC; CDR3aa: CASRASGQGARETQYF
d_gene: NA; v_gene: TRBV7-3; abundance: NA; j_gene: TRBJ1-1; CDR3nt: TGTGCCAGCAGCTTCGGTCAGGACACTGAAGCTTTCTTT; CDR3aa: CASSFGQDTEAFF
d_gene: NA; v_gene: TRBV7-2; abundance: NA; j_gene: TRBJ1-5; CDR3nt: TGTGCCAGCAGCTTTCTAGGTCGTAGCAATCAGCCCCAGCATTTT; CDR3aa: CASSFLGRSNQPQHF
d_gene: NA; v_gene: TRBV28; abundance: NA; j_gene: TRBJ2-5; CDR3nt: TGTGCCAGCAGCTCAGAGGGAGCTTACCAAGAGACCCAGTACTTC; CDR3aa: CASSSEGAYQETQYF
d_gene: NA; v_gene: TRBV5-1; abundance: NA; j_gene: TRBJ1-1; CDR3nt: TGCGCCAGCAGCTTGACTCAGGGAAAAAACACTGAAGCTTTCTTT; CDR3aa: CASSLTQGKNTEAFF
d_gene: NA; v_gene: TRBV4-1; abundance: NA; j_gene: TRBJ1-1; CDR3nt: TGCGCCAGCAGCCAGGGAGCGTCTCGGTTTCAGGGGAACACTGAAGCTTTCTTT; CDR3aa: CASSQGASRFQGNTEAFF
d_gene: TRBD1; v_gene: TRBV5-1; abundance: NA; j_gene: TRBJ2-5; CDR3nt: TGCGCCAGCAGGGAATCGACAGGGGGTTTGGAGACCCAGTACTTC; CDR3aa: CASRESTGGLETQYF
d_gene: TRBD2; v_gene: TRBV19; abundance: NA; j_gene: TRBJ2-4; CDR3nt: TGTGCCAGTACCCCAGCGGGGACAAACATTCAGTACTTC; CDR3aa: CASTPAGTNIQYF
d_gene: NA; v_gene: TRBV10-2; abundance: NA; j_gene: TRBJ1-5; CDR3nt: TGCGCCAGCAGTGAACAGAACAATCAGCCCCAGCATTTT; CDR3aa: CASSEQNNQPQHF
d_gene: NA; v_gene: TRBV5-4; abundance: NA; j_gene: TRBJ1-2; CDR3nt: TGTGCCAGCAGCGTAGGGTTTAACTATGGCTACACCTTC; CDR3aa: CASSVGFNYGYTF
d_gene: NA; v_gene: TRBV10-3; abundance: NA; j_gene: TRBJ2-7; CDR3nt: TGTGCCATCAGTGAGTCGATGCGGGGATCCTACGAGCAGTACTTC; CDR3aa: CAISESMRGSYEQYF
d_gene: TRBD1; v_gene: TRBV10-3; abundance: NA; j_gene: TRBJ1-2; CDR3nt: TGTGCCATCAGTGACCCACAGGGGTCGAGGGGGAACTATGGCTACACCTTC; CDR3aa: CAISDPQGSRGNYGYTF
d_gene: NA; v_gene: TRBV18; abundance: NA; j_gene: TRBJ2-1; CDR3nt: TGTGCCAGCTCACCCGCCCAGGGAATCGGTGAGCAGTTCTTC; CDR3aa: CASSPAQGIGEQFF
d_gene: NA; v_gene: TRBV4-1; abundance: NA; j_gene: TRBJ2-3; CDR3nt: TGCGCCAGCAGCCAAGGCCCGAGGGAAGATACGCAGTATTTT; CDR3aa: CASSQGPREDTQYF
d_gene: TRBD1; v_gene: TRBV5-1; abundance: NA; j_gene: TRBJ1-3; CDR3nt: TGCGCCAGCAGCTTGTCGGGACAGAGCTCTGGAAACACCATATATTTT; CDR3aa: CASSLSGQSSGNTIYF
d_gene: NA; v_gene: TRBV25-1; abundance: NA; j_gene: TRBJ1-2; CDR3nt: TGTGCCAGCAGCTCTTACGGGACTTACACCTTC; CDR3aa: CASSSYGTYTF
d_gene: TRBD1; v_gene: TRBV18; abundance: NA; j_gene: TRBJ2-5; CDR3nt: TGTGCCAGCTCACCCCAGACAGGGGAAGAGACCCAGTACTTC; CDR3aa: CASSPQTGEETQYF
d_gene: NA; v_gene: TRBV30; abundance: NA; j_gene: TRBJ1-2; CDR3nt: TGTGCCTGGAGTACGGACGGTCGTGGGGGCTACACCTTC; CDR3aa: CAWSTDGRGGYTF
d_gene: NA; v_gene: TRBV9; abundance: NA; j_gene: TRBJ1-6; CDR3nt: TGTGCCAGCAGCGCCCATACGGGGAATTCACCCCTCCACTTT; CDR3aa: CASSAHTGNSPLHF
d_gene: TRBD1; v_gene: TRBV27; abundance: NA; j_gene: TRBJ1-1; CDR3nt: TGTGCCAGCAGTAGCGCCGGGACAGGGGAAACTGAAGCTTTCTTT; CDR3aa: CASSSAGTGETEAFF
d_gene: NA; v_gene: TRBV23-1; abundance: few; j_gene: TRBJ1-5; CDR3nt: TGCGCCAGCAGTCATCAGCCCCAGCATTTT; CDR3aa: CASSHQPQHF
d_gene: NA; v_gene: TRBV5-1; abundance: NA; j_gene: TRBJ2-3; CDR3nt: TGCGCCAGCAGCCCGGACACAGATACGCAGTATTTT; CDR3aa: CASSPDTDTQYF
d_gene: NA; v_gene: TRBV11-2; abundance: once; j_gene: TRBJ2-5; CDR3nt: TGTGCCAGCAGCTTTGGGACGGACGCAGAGACCCAGTACTTC; CDR3aa: CASSFGTDAETQYF
d_gene: TRBD1; v_gene: TRBV6-5; abundance: NA; j_gene: TRBJ1-2; CDR3nt: TGTGCCAGCAGTAGGGACAGTCCCTATGGCTACACCTTC; CDR3aa: CASSRDSPYGYTF
d_gene: NA; v_gene: TRBV6-1; abundance: NA; j_gene: TRBJ1-2; CDR3nt: TGTGCCAGCAGTGAAGCTGGGGGTTCCGATGGCTACACCTTC; CDR3aa: CASSEAGGSDGYTF
d_gene: NA; v_gene: TRBV2; abundance: NA; j_gene: TRBJ1-5; CDR3nt: TGTGCCAGCAGTGCAGGGGTCGGCCAGCCCCAGCATTTT; CDR3aa: CASSAGVGQPQHF
d_gene: NA; v_gene: TRBV6-5; abundance: NA; j_gene: TRBJ2-5; CDR3nt: TGTGCCAGCAGTTACTCTGGAGCCAGGGGTGAGACCCAGTACTTC; CDR3aa: CASSYSGARGETQYF
d_gene: TRBD2; v_gene: TRBV18; abundance: few; j_gene: TRBJ2-3; CDR3nt: TGTGCCAGCTCACCAGGGACTAGCGGGAGAAGGGATACGCAGTATTTT; CDR3aa: CASSPGTSGRRDTQYF
d_gene: NA; v_gene: TRBV19; abundance: few; j_gene: TRBJ1-1; CDR3nt: TGTGCCAGTAATGCAGATGAACATACTGAAGCTTTCTTT; CDR3aa: CASNADEHTEAFF
d_gene: TRBD1; v_gene: TRBV28; abundance: NA; j_gene: TRBJ1-6; CDR3nt: TGTGCCAGCCACAGGGGATATAATTCACCCCTCCACTTT; CDR3aa: CASHRGYNSPLHF
d_gene: NA; v_gene: TRBV27; abundance: NA; j_gene: TRBJ1-2; CDR3nt: TGTGCCAGCAGTTTCCGGGATCCCTCGGAAGGATATGGCTACACCTTC; CDR3aa: CASSFRDPSEGYGYTF
d_gene: TRBD2; v_gene: TRBV7-9; abundance: NA; j_gene: TRBJ2-7; CDR3nt: TGTGCCAGTCGGGGGGGCTCCTACGAGCAGTACTTC; CDR3aa: CASRGGSYEQYF
d_gene: TRBD1; v_gene: TRBV27; abundance: NA; j_gene: TRBJ2-1; CDR3nt: TGTGCCAGCAGTTTGTTCGGCGAGGGGGCAAATGAGCAGTTCTTC; CDR3aa: CASSLFGEGANEQFF
d_gene: NA; v_gene: TRBV5-6; abundance: NA; j_gene: TRBJ2-1; CDR3nt: TGTGCCAGCAGCTCGGGAGCTGAGCTTGCGCAGTTCTTC; CDR3aa: CASSSGAELAQFF
d_gene: TRBD1; v_gene: TRBV5-5; abundance: NA; j_gene: TRBJ1-1; CDR3nt: TGTGCCAGCAGCCGTGGACAGGGGACAAACACTGAAGCTTTCTTT; CDR3aa: CASSRGQGTNTEAFF
d_gene: NA; v_gene: TRBV5-1; abundance: NA; j_gene: TRBJ1-1; CDR3nt: TGCGCCAGCAGCCCGGGGAACACTGAAGCTTTCTTT; CDR3aa: CASSPGNTEAFF
d_gene: TRBD2; v_gene: TRBV5-6; abundance: once; j_gene: TRBJ2-7; CDR3nt: TGTGCCAGCAGCCCCGGACTAGCGGGGCCCTACGAGCAGTACTTC; CDR3aa: CASSPGLAGPYEQYF
d_gene: TRBD1; v_gene: TRBV5-1; abundance: NA; j_gene: TRBJ1-1; CDR3nt: TGCGCCAGCTCACGGGACAGAACAAACACTGAAGCTTTCTTT; CDR3aa: CASSRDRTNTEAFF
d_gene: TRBD2; v_gene: TRBV19; abundance: once; j_gene: TRBJ2-5; CDR3nt: TGTGCCAGTAGTATGAGAGGGGCGGGAGGGACCCAGTACTTC; CDR3aa: CASSMRGAGGTQYF